The clone carrying this T cell receptor beta chain was recorded a few times. Its antigen is unidentified. This record belongs to a study of T cell repertoires in cytomegalovirus infection. Looking at the study overall: HLA-B-restricted CMV epitopes that are well studied, plus recently identified HLA-C-restricted ones, were used by the study. Through public TCR beta signatures, both CMV infection and matching HLA type were indicated. Study observations and caveats: The study identified carriers of CMV plus the relevant HLA from cumulative public TCR beta family frequency.

TCRdb redid the calling of the reads with MiXCR, one entry per CDR3 protein. The table lists a few hundred thousand distinct CDR3 sequences, 40% of them singletons. V shed 2 bases and J shed 8 bases, with 8 bases lying between them. Germline-derived CDR1 and CDR2 are MNHEY and SVGEGT. The CDR3 sequence is 12 residues long. The sequence derives from a human donor in good health (CMV status not recorded). Some clones in this sample may be carry-over from other donors' samples. This chain joins TRBV6-2 or TRBV6-3 and TRBJ2-3, with D unclear. Sequencing used cultured PBMCs, obtained from culture after CMV antigen stimulation. Written as DNA, the CDR3 is TGTGCCAGCAGTTACGGGTCGACTACGCAGTATTTT. Translating gives CASSYGSTTQYF.